Given below is one TCR beta chain in context. What it binds is not known. The identical CDR3 is also encoded by other nucleotide sequences in the sample. The sort gate was single viable CD3+CD4+CD8-CD45RO+ cells for memory CD4+ T cells. Serostatus was set by detecting CMV pp150, pp28, p38, p52 IgG. The data are from a study of memory CD4+ T cells and cytomegalovirus serostatus. Broader study findings: About 40% of the roughly 160 known CMV-associated TCRbeta sequences appeared in CD4+ memory. Median bootstrapped AUC for CMV status was about 0.96 originally, approximately 0.91 US-trained. The CMV-associated TCR signature appears largely within the CD4+ memory repertoire.

Libraries were prepared by immunoSEQ multiplex PCR; TCRdb keeps only in-frame clonotypes and omits some of them. The table records roughly 28,000 clones, about three quarters of them present only once. Germline V gene data show CDR1 as MDHEN and CDR2 as SYDVKM. The ends were cut back, 5 bases at V and 1 base at J, with 8 bases in the middle. This CDR3 has 13 residues. This receptor was taken from an adult in good health and CMV-seronegative. Sequencing was done on a sample of memory CD4+ T cells from blood. The V call is TRBV28, the J call TRBJ1-1; the D gene is possibly TRBD1 (5 bases). This CDR3 is CASSPTENTEAFF. The CDR3 bases are TGTGCCAGCAGTCCGACAGAGAACACTGAAGCTTTCTTT.